This T cell receptor beta chain came from a study of lymphopenia after photon versus proton radiotherapy. Points from the study as a whole: Oligoclonal CD8+ Temra expansion after nadir drove photon patients' diversity drop. Photon-treated patients lost naive T cells and TCR diversity; proton-treated stayed stable.

With regard to this clone: Its target is unknown.

This CDR3 is 12 amino acids long. The ends were cut back, 3 bases at V and 5 bases at J, with 7 bases in the middle. Germline V gives CDR1 MRHNA, CDR2 SNTAGT. Profiled with immunoSEQ multiplex PCR; TCRdb holds only in-frame clones, not every one. The sample has 150,000 or so clones; around nine tenths are singletons. V gene TRBV6-4 combines with J gene TRBJ1-2; D uncertain. The sequence derives from a man aged 50 or older with gastric cancer. Sequenced here: peripheral blood, sampled from a patient treated with photon-based radiotherapy. This CDR3 is CASSERVYGYTF. The CDR3 DNA reads as TGTGCCAGCAGTGAGAGGGTTTATGGCTACACCTTC.